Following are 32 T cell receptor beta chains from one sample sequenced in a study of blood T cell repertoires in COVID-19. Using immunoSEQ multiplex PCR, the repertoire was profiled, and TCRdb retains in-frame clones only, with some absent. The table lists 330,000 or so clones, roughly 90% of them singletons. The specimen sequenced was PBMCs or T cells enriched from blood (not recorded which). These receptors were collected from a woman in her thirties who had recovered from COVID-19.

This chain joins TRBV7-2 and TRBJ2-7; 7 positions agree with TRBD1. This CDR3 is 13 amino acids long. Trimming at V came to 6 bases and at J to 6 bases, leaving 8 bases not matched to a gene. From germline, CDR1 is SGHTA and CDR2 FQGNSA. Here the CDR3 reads CASSRGQALEQYF. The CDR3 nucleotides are TGTGCCAGCAGTCGAGGACAGGCCCTCGAGCAGTACTTC.

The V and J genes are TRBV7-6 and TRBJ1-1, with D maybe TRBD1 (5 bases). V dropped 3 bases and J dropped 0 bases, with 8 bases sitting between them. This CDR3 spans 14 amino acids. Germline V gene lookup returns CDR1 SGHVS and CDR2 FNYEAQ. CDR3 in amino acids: CASSFDSLNTEAFF. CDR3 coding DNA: TGTGCCAGCAGCTTCGACAGTTTGAACACTGAAGCTTTCTTT. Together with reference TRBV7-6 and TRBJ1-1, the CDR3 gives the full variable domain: GAGVSQSPRYKVTKRGQDVALRCDPISGHVSLYWYRQALGQGPEFLTYFNYEAQQDKSGLPNDRFSAERPEGSISTLTIQRTEQRDSAMYRCASSFDSLNTEAFFGQGTRLTVV.

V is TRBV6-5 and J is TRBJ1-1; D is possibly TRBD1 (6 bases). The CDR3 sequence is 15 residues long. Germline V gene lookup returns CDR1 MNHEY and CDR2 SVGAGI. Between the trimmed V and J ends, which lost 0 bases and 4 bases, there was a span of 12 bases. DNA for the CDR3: TGTGCCAGCAGTTACTCCAGGGGCATGGCCACTGAAGCTTTCTTT. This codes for CASSYSRGMATEAFF.

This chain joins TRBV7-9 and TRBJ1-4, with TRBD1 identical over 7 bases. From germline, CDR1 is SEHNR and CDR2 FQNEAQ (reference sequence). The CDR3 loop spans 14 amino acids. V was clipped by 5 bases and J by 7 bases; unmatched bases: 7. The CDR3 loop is CASSQGGEREKLFF. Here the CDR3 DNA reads TGTGCCAGCAGCCAAGGGGGCGAGCGTGAAAAACTGTTTTTT.

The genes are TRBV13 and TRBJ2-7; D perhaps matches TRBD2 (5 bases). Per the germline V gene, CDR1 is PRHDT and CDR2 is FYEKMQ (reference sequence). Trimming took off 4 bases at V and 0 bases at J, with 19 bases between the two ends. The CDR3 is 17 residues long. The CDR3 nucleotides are TGTGCCAGCAGCTCCCACGTCGAGGGAGTTCCCTCCTACGAGCAGTACTTC. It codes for CASSSHVEGVPSYEQYF.

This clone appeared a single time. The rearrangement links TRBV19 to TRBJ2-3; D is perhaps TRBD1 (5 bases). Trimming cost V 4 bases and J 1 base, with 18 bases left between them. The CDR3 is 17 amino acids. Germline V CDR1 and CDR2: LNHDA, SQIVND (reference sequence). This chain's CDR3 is CASSTRSQGFGTDTQYF. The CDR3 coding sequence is TGTGCCAGTAGTACCCGCTCTCAGGGATTCGGCACAGATACGCAGTATTTT.

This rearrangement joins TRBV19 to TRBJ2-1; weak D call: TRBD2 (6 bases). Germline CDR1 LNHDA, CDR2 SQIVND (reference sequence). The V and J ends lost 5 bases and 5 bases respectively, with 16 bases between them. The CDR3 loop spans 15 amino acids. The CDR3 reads CASSPRPGLNNEQFF. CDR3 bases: TGTGCCAGTAGTCCGCGGCCGGGACTGAACAATGAGCAGTTCTTC.

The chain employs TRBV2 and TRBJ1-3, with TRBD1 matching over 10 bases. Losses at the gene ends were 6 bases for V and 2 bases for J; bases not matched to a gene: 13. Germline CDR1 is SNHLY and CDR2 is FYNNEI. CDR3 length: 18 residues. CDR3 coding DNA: TGTGCCAGCAGGAGACAGGGGGCGGATTATTTTGCTGGAAACACCATATATTTT. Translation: CASRRQGADYFAGNTIYF. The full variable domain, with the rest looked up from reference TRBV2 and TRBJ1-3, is EPEVTQTPSHQVTQMGQEVILRCVPISNHLYFYWYRQILGQKVEFLVSFYNNEISEKSEIFDDQFSVERPDGSNFTLKIRSTKLEDSAMYFCASRRQGADYFAGNTIYFGEGSWLTVV.

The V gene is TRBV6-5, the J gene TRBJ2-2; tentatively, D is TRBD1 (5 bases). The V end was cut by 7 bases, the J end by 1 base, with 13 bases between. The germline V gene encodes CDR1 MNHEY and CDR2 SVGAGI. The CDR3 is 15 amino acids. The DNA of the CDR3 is TGTGCCAGCAATCCGGACAACGGGAACACCGGGGAGCTGTTTTTT. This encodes CASNPDNGNTGELFF.

The CDR3 DNA follows: TGTGCCAGCAGCTTGGGCGGGACCCCGTGGGATGAGCAGTTCTTC. Translated: CASSLGGTPWDEQFF. This chain connects TRBV7-3 to TRBJ2-1; TRBD2 is a possible D gene (6 bases). CDR1 is SGHTA, CDR2 FQGTGA, per germline. This CDR3 has 15 amino acids. Deletions cut 3 bases from V and 8 bases from J, with 17 bases between.

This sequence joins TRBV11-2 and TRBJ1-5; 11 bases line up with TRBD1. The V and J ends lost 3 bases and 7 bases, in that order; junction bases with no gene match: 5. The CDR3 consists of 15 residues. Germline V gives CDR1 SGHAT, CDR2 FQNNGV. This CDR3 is CASSFGQGAGQPQHF. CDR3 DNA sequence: TGTGCCAGCAGCTTCGGACAGGGGGCAGGACAGCCCCAGCATTTT.

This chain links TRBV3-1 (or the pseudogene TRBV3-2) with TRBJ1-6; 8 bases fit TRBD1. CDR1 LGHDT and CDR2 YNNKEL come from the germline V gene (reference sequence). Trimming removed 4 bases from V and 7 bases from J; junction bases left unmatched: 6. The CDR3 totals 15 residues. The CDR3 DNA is TGTGCCAGCAGCCGCGGGGGACAGGTGAATTCACCCCTCCACTTT. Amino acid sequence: CASSRGGQVNSPLHF.

The CDR3 protein is CASSSQGAGTEAFF. In DNA, the CDR3 is TGTGCCAGCAGTTCACAGGGGGCGGGGACTGAAGCTTTCTTT. The chain combines TRBV27 with TRBJ1-1; TRBD1 aligns across 9 bases. The V gene end was trimmed by 4 bases and the J gene end by 5 bases; junction bases not matched to a gene: 5. The germline gives CDR1 MNHEY, CDR2 SMNVEV (reference sequence). CDR3 size: 14 residues.

As DNA, the CDR3 is TGTGCCAGTAGTTCCCTTGCGAACTCCTACAATGAGCAGTTCTTC. As protein: CASSSLANSYNEQFF. The rearrangement uses TRBV19 and TRBJ2-1, with unresolved D. This CDR3 region has 15 residues. The ends were cut back, 5 bases at V and 0 bases at J, with 11 bases in the middle. The germline V gene encodes CDR1 LNHDA and CDR2 SQIVND (reference sequence).

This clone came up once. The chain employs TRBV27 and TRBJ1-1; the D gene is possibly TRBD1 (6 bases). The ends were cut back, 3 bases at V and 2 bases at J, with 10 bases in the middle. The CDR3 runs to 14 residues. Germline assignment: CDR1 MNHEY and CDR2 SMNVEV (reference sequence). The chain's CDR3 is CASSLRGLNTEAFF. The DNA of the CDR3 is TGTGCCAGCAGTTTGCGGGGGCTCAACACTGAAGCTTTCTTT.

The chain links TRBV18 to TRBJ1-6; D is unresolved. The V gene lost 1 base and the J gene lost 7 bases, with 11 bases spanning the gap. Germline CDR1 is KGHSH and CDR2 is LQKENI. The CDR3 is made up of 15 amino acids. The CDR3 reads CASSPRVTENSPLHF. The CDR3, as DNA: TGTGCCAGCTCACCACGGGTGACGGAGAATTCACCCCTCCACTTT. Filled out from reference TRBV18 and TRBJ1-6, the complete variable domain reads NAGVMQNPRHLVRRRGQEARLRCSPMKGHSHVYWYRQLPEEGLKFMVYLQKENIIDESGMPKERFSAEFPKEGPSILRIQQVVRGDSAAYFCASSPRVTENSPLHFGNGTRLTVT.

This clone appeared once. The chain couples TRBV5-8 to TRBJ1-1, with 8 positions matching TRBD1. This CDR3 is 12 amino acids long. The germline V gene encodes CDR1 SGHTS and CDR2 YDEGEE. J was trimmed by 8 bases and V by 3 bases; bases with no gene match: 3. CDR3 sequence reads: CASSWDRSEAFF. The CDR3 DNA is TGTGCCAGCAGCTGGGACAGGAGCGAAGCTTTCTTT.

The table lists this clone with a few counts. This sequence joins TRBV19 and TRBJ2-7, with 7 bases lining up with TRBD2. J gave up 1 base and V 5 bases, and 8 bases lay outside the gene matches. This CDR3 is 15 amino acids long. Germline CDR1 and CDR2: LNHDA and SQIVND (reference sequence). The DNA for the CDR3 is TGTGCCAGTAGTCCAGGACTAGGGGTATCCTACGAGCAGTACTTC. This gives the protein CASSPGLGVSYEQYF. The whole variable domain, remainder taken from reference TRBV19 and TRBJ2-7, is DGGITQSPKYLFRKEGQNVTLSCEQNLNHDAMYWYRQDPGQGLRLIYYSQIVNDFQKGDIAEGYSVSREKKESFPLTVTSAQKNPTAFYLCASSPGLGVSYEQYFGPGTRLTVT.

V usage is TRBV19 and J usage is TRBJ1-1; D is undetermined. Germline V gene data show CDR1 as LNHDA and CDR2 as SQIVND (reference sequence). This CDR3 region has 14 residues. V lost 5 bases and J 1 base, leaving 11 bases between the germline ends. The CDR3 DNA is TGTGCCAGTAGTCCACAAATTGCGAACACTGAAGCTTTCTTT. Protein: CASSPQIANTEAFF.

The DNA of the CDR3 is TGTGCCAGCAGCTTGTCTAGCGGGACCGGGCTGGAGACCCAGTACTTC. Protein: CASSLSSGTGLETQYF. The chain recombines TRBV7-2 with TRBJ2-5; TRBD2 aligns across 9 bases. With V trimmed by 3 bases and J by 5 bases, 10 bases remained unmatched. The CDR3 contains 16 residues. The germline V gene has CDR1 SGHTA and CDR2 FQGNSA.

CDR3 amino acids: CASSFVGDTEAFF. CDR3 coding DNA: TGTGCCAGCAGTTTCGTCGGGGACACTGAAGCTTTCTTT. The genes are TRBV12-3 or TRBV12-4 and TRBJ1-1; D gene unclear. Trimming took 3 bases from V and 3 from J, leaving 8 bases between them. CDR3 size: 13 residues.

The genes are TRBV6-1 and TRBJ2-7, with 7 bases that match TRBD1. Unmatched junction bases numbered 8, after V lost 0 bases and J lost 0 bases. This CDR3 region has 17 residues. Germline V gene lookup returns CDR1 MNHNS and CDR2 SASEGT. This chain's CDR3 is CASSEAPPGQLSYEQYF. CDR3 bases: TGTGCCAGCAGTGAAGCTCCCCCGGGACAGCTCTCCTACGAGCAGTACTTC.

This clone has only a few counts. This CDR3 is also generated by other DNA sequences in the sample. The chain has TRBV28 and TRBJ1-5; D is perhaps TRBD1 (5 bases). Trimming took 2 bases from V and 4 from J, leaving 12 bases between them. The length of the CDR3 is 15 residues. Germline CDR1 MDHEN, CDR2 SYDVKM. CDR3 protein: CASSLTGGLNQPQHF. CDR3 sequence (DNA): TGTGCCAGCAGTTTAACCGGGGGTCTTAATCAGCCCCAGCATTTT.

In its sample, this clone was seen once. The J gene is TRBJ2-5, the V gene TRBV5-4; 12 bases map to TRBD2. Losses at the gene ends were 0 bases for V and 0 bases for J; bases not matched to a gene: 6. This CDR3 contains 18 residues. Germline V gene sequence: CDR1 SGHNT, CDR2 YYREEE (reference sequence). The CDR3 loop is CASSLGLAGGLYQETQYF. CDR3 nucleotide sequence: TGTGCCAGCAGCTTGGGTCTAGCGGGGGGGCTGTACCAAGAGACCCAGTACTTC.

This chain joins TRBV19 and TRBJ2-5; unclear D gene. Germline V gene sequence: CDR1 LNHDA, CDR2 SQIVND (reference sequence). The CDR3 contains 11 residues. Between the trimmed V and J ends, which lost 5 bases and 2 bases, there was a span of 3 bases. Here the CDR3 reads CASSSQETQYF. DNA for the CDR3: TGTGCCAGTAGTTCACAAGAGACCCAGTACTTC.

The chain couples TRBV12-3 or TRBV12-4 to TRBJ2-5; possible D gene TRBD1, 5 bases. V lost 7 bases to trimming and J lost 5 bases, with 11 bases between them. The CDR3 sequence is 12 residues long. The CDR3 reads CASTRPGETQYF. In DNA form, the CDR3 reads TGTGCCAGCACCCGACCAGGGGAGACCCAGTACTTC.

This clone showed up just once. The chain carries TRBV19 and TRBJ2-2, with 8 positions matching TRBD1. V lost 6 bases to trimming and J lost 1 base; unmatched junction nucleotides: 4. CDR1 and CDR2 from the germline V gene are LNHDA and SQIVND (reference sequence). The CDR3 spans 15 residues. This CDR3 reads CASRPGTGNTGELFF. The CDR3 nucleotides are TGTGCCAGTAGGCCCGGGACAGGGAACACCGGGGAGCTGTTTTTT.

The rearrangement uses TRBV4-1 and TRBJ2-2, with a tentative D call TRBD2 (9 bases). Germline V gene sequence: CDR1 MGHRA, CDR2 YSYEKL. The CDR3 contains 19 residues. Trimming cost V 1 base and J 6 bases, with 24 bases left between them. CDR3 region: CASSQGQGPFKREAGELFF. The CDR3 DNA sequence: TGCGCCAGCAGCCAAGGACAGGGGCCTTTCAAGCGGGAGGCCGGGGAGCTGTTTTTT.

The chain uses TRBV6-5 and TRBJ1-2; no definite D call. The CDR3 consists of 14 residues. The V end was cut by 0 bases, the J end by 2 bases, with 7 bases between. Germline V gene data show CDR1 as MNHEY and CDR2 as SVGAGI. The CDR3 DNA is TGTGCCAGCAGTTACTCGAACAGAAACTATGGCTACACCTTC. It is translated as CASSYSNRNYGYTF.

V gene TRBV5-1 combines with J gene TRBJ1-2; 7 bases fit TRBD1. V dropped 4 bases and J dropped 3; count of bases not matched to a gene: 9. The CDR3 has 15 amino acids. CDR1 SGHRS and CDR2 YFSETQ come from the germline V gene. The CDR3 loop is CASSLTGDNDYGYTF. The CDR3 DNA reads TGCGCCAGCAGCCTCACAGGGGATAACGACTATGGCTACACCTTC.

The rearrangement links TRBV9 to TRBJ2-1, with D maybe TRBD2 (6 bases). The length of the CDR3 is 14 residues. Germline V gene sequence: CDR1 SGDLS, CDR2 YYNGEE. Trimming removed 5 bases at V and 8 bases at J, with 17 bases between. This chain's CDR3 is CASSKPKEGYEQFF. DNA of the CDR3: TGTGCCAGCAGTAAACCTAAGGAGGGGTATGAGCAGTTCTTC.

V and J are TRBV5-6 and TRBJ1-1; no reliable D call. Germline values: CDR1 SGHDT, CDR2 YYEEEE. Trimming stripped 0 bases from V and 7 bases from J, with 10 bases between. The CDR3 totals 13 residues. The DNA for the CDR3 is TGTGCCAGCAGCTTGGGCACTCGGGGTGAAGCTTTCTTT. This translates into CASSLGTRGEAFF.